These 15 T cell receptor beta chains share one sample of origin, sequenced in a study of T cells after yellow fever vaccination. MiXCR, run by TCRdb on the 5' RACE reads, gives a single entry per CDR3 protein. The sample has 450,000 to 600,000 distinct CDR3 sequences; roughly a sixth are singletons. The sample was PBMCs, taken about 5 days after the first yellow fever vaccination. These receptors all stem from a man younger than 35 who received the YFV17D yellow fever vaccine.

V usage is TRBV7-9 and J usage is TRBJ1-1; the D is unclear. The CDR3 sequence is 12 residues long. Trimming left V 1 base short and J 5 bases short, with 5 bases between. Germline V gene lookup returns CDR1 SEHNR and CDR2 FQNEAQ (reference sequence). The CDR3 is CASSLGETEAFF. The CDR3 DNA is TGTGCCAGCAGCTTAGGGGAAACTGAAGCTTTCTTT.

In its sample, this clonotype was seen many times. One junction end disagrees with the germline gene, perhaps due to a read error. The genes are TRBV5-1 and TRBJ1-1, with no clear D. Germline V CDR1 and CDR2: SGHRS, YFSETQ. This CDR3 has 12 residues. For the CDR3, the DNA is TGTGCCAGCAGCTTAGAGGGCACTGAAGCTTTCTTT. Its translation: CASSLEGTEAFF.

This chain links TRBV5-1 with TRBJ2-2, with TRBD1 matching over 9 bases. The V gene end was trimmed by 4 bases and the J gene end by 3 bases; junction bases not matched to a gene: 7. There are 16 residues in the CDR3. Germline loops: CDR1 SGHRS, CDR2 YFSETQ. CDR3 DNA: TGCGCCAGCAGCGGAAGGACAGGGGTGGACACCGGGGAGCTGTTTTTT. It codes for CASSGRTGVDTGELFF.

The chain links TRBV7-9 to TRBJ2-7; tentatively, D is TRBD1 or TRBD2 (5 bases each). CDR3 length equals 14 residues. Looked up from germline, CDR1 is SEHNR and CDR2 is FQNEAQ (reference sequence). V was trimmed by 3 bases and J by 0 bases, leaving 9 bases between them. CDR3 amino acids: CASSLGDPSYEQYV. The CDR3 DNA is TGTGCCAGCAGCTTGGGGGACCCCTCCTACGAGCAGTACGTC.

A remark on this clonotype: An end of the junction differs from the germline gene, which may be a read error. V usage is TRBV15 and J usage is TRBJ1-2; D remains ambiguous. Germline lookup yields CDR1 LNHNV and CDR2 YYDKDF (reference sequence). The CDR3 totals 13 residues. The CDR3 sequence is CATSRDLLYGHTF. For the CDR3, the DNA is TGTGCCACCAGCAGAGACTTACTCTATGGCCACACCTTC.

The V gene is TRBV3-1, the J gene TRBJ2-4; 14 bases line up with TRBD2. With 3 bases clipped from V and 2 bases from J, the junction kept 9 bases outside the gene matches. This CDR3 has 19 residues. Germline lookup yields CDR1 LGHDT and CDR2 YNNKEL (reference sequence). The CDR3, as DNA: TGTGCCAGCAGCCATCGGACTAGCGGGGGGACACCCCCCAAAAACATTCAGTACTTC. This gives the protein CASSHRTSGGTPPKNIQYF.

This clonotype was recorded a few times. The chain is built from TRBV7-8 and TRBJ1-5; no clear D. Looked up from germline, CDR1 is SGHVS and CDR2 is FQNEAQ. The germline V and J ends were trimmed by 5 bases and 9 bases, with 17 bases remaining between them. CDR3 length: 14 amino acids. The CDR3 region is CASSPRRTPGPQHF. The DNA for the CDR3 is TGTGCCAGCAGCCCAAGACGTACTCCTGGGCCCCAGCATTTT.

A few counts support this clonotype. The genes are TRBV5-6 and TRBJ1-4; D is unresolved. CDR3 size: 17 residues. Germline V CDR1 and CDR2: SGHDT, YYEEEE. V lost 0 bases, J lost 4 bases, and 16 bases lay in between. DNA of the CDR3: TGTGCCAGCAGCTTGGCTGGGTCTCGGCAGTATAATGAAAAACTGTTTTTT. Translation gives CASSLAGSRQYNEKLFF.

This clonotype has only a few counts. The chain carries TRBV7-9 and TRBJ2-3; the D gene is possibly TRBD1 (6 bases). CDR1 is SEHNR and CDR2 is FQNEAQ in the germline V gene (reference sequence). Trimming removed 0 bases at V and 2 bases at J, with 12 bases between. This CDR3 contains 16 residues. CDR3 DNA sequence: TGTGCCAGCAGCTTAGCGAGGTCAGGGGCCACAGATACGCAGTATTTT. Translated, it gives CASSLARSGATDTQYF.

The J gene is TRBJ2-1, the V gene TRBV19; TRBD2 matches at 8 bases. V trimming: 1 base; J trimming: 0 bases; junction bases outside the gene matches: 5. Per the germline V gene, CDR1 is LNHDA and CDR2 is SQIVND (reference sequence). The length of the CDR3 is 17 residues. This CDR3 is CASSIGRGGSSYNEQFF. DNA for the CDR3: TGTGCCAGTAGTATAGGTCGGGGGGGAAGCTCCTACAATGAGCAGTTCTTC.

The CDR3 DNA follows: TGTGCCAGCAGCCCGTTAGTAGGACAGGGACTTTCTAGCACAGATACGCAGTATTTT. This encodes CASSPLVGQGLSSTDTQYF. The chain is built from TRBV11-2 and TRBJ2-3; 8 positions agree with TRBD1. Germline loops: CDR1 SGHAT, CDR2 FQNNGV. This CDR3 is built from 19 residues. The trim removed 5 bases at V and 0 bases at J, leaving 16 bases unmatched.

This clonotype was picked up a small number of times. J is TRBJ1-2 and V is TRBV29-1, with D hard to call. Trimming left V 4 bases short and J 1 base short, with 16 bases between. CDR3 length: 15 amino acids. Germline-derived CDR1 and CDR2 are SQVTM and ANQGSEA. The CDR3 DNA reads TGCAGCGTTGGGGATCCTTCTCCCCATAACTATGGCTACACCTTC. The encoded protein is CSVGDPSPHNYGYTF.

A few counts support this clonotype. The chain combines TRBV6-2 or TRBV6-3 with TRBJ2-5; no definite D call. The CDR3 is 13 amino acids. Trimming took off 2 bases at V and 4 bases at J, with 8 bases between the two ends. The germline gives CDR1 MNHEY, CDR2 SVGEGT. The CDR3 DNA sequence: TGTGCCAGCAGTTACGGGGTTCGAGAGACCCAGTACTTC. This gives the protein CASSYGVRETQYF.

This clonotype was observed a few times. The chain carries TRBV9 and TRBJ1-1; a possible D gene is TRBD1 (6 bases). Germline V lookup: CDR1 SGDLS, CDR2 YYNGEE. V shed 3 bases and J shed 4 bases, with 22 bases lying between them. The CDR3 extends over 17 amino acids. The CDR3 region has the DNA TGTGCCAGCAGCGGGGGGGCGGATTACCTGAGATTCACTGAAGCTTTCTTT. This gives the protein CASSGGADYLRFTEAFF.

This clonotype was seen repeatedly, ten times or more. This chain joins TRBV9 and TRBJ2-1; D possibly matches TRBD1 or TRBD2 (5 bases each). The CDR3 loop spans 15 amino acids. CDR1 is SGDLS, CDR2 YYNGEE, per germline. V dropped 0 bases and J dropped 2 bases, with 9 bases sitting between them. The CDR3 region is CASSVARGPYNEQFF. As DNA, the CDR3 is TGTGCCAGCAGCGTAGCCCGGGGCCCCTACAATGAGCAGTTCTTC.